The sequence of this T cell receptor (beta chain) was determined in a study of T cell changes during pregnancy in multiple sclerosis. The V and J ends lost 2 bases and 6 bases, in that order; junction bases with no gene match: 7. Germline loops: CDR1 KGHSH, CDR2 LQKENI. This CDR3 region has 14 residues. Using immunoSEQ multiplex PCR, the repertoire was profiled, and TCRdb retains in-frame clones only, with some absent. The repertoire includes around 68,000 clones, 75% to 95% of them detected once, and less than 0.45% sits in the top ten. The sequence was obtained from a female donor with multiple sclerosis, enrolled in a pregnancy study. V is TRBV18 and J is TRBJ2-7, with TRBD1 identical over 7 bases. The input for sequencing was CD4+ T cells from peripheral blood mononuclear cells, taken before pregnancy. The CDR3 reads CASSPNRDSSEQYF. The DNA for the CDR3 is TGTGCCAGCTCACCAAACCGGGACAGTTCCGAGCAGTACTTC.